Presented here are 27 T cell receptor beta chains from one specimen sequenced in a study of T-cell reconstitution after alpha-beta-depleted transplantation in children. Preparation of the TCRbeta library was carried out with unique molecular identifiers. TCRdb re-called the PCR reads with MiXCR, one entry per CDR3 protein. Of about 830,000 distinct CDR3 sequences in the sample, roughly 15% were seen once. The specimen comprised PBMCs, mostly from graft donor cells, sampled 360 days after TCRalphabeta/CD19-depleted stem cell transplant. The receptors originated from a male patient younger than 18 who had a stem cell transplant for acute lymphoblastic leukemia, so the T cells may come from the graft donor.

This clonotype was counted many times. The chain is built from TRBV9 and TRBJ2-2; 7 positions match TRBD1. The CDR3 contains 14 residues. V dropped 4 bases and J dropped 4; count of bases not matched to a gene: 4. CDR1 SGDLS and CDR2 YYNGEE come from the germline V gene. CDR3 residues: CASSTTGSTGELFF. The CDR3 DNA sequence: TGTGCCAGCAGCACGACAGGGAGCACCGGGGAGCTGTTTTTT.

This clonotype was observed a few times. The rearrangement joins TRBV29-1 to TRBJ2-3; tentative D call: TRBD1 (6 bases). The germline V gene has CDR1 SQVTM and CDR2 ANQGSEA. V gave up 0 bases and J gave up 9 bases, with 16 bases separating them. The CDR3 contains 14 residues. The CDR3 DNA sequence: TGCAGCGTTGAAGATGGCACAGGGTGGCGAACGCAGTATTTT. Translation: CSVEDGTGWRTQYF.

DNA of the CDR3: TGCGCCAGCAGCCAAGCTTATCCCGCGGATACGCAGTATTTT. Protein sequence: CASSQAYPADTQYF. V gene TRBV4-1 combines with J gene TRBJ2-3; D gene uncertain. V lost 1 base, J lost 6 bases, and 11 bases lay in between. This CDR3 spans 14 amino acids. Germline CDR1 reads MGHRA; CDR2 reads YSYEKL.

The chain is built from TRBV21-1 and TRBJ1-6. TRBV21-1 represents a pseudogene. The CDR3 is 17 amino acids. In DNA form, the CDR3 reads TGTGCCAGCAGCAAAGAGGGCCGGAGCTCCTATAATTCACCCCTCCACTTT. As protein: CASSKEGRSSYNSPLHF.

The chain joins TRBV7-3 to TRBJ2-1; the match to TRBD2 covers 9 bases. Losses at the gene ends were 8 bases for V and 6 bases for J; bases not matched to a gene: 5. From germline, CDR1 is SGHTA and CDR2 FQGTGA. This CDR3 region has 13 residues. CDR3 amino acids: CASSEGLANEQFF. CDR3 DNA: TGTGCCAGCTCGGAGGGACTAGCCAATGAGCAGTTCTTC.

This clonotype has a handful of counts. The chain joins TRBV6-5 to TRBJ2-1; D gene unclear. The V and J ends lost 2 bases and 6 bases respectively, with 8 bases between them. Germline loops: CDR1 MNHEY, CDR2 SVGAGI. CDR3 length: 13 residues. The chain's CDR3 is CASSYGIPNEQFF. The CDR3 DNA sequence: TGTGCCAGCAGTTACGGGATTCCCAATGAGCAGTTCTTC.

This chain joins TRBV24-1 and TRBJ2-1; 8 bases agree with TRBD2. The CDR3 runs to 17 residues. Germline trimming cut 4 bases from V and 5 bases from J; bases unmatched to any gene: 12. The germline V gene encodes CDR1 KGHDR and CDR2 SFDVKD. CDR3 nucleotides: TGTGCCACCAGTGACCCCTTAGACGGGAGGGCCGACAATGAGCAGTTCTTC. It is translated as CATSDPLDGRADNEQFF.

The chain employs TRBV5-1 and TRBJ2-4, with 11 bases aligning to TRBD2. CDR3 size: 15 residues. The J segment lost 3 bases and the V segment lost 8 bases, leaving 7 bases of the junction unmatched. The germline gives CDR1 SGHRS, CDR2 YFSETQ. The CDR3 loop reads CASKLAGADKNIQYF. CDR3 DNA sequence: TGCGCCAGTAAACTAGCGGGAGCCGACAAAAACATTCAGTACTTC.

There are many counts of this clonotype. V and J are TRBV29-1 and TRBJ1-5; 10 bases align to TRBD1. V lost 4 bases and J lost 7; bases outside the gene matches: 7. The length of the CDR3 is 14 residues. Germline V gene data show CDR1 as SQVTM and CDR2 as ANQGSEA. This chain's CDR3 is CSVGDRGQGQPQHF. DNA for the CDR3: TGCAGCGTTGGAGACAGGGGGCAAGGACAGCCCCAGCATTTT.

This rearrangement joins TRBV10-3 to TRBJ2-7, with D unresolved. This CDR3 comprises 11 residues. Trimming stripped 5 bases from V and 4 bases from J, with 6 bases between. Germline V gene data show CDR1 as ENHRY and CDR2 as SYGVKD. The CDR3 DNA sequence: TGTGCCATCAGTTTCAGGTACGAGCAGTACTTC. It is translated as CAISFRYEQYF.

This clonotype was seen a handful of times. The rearrangement joins TRBV14 to TRBJ2-3; no definite D call. CDR3 length: 14 amino acids. Germline V lookup: CDR1 SGHDN, CDR2 FVKESK. V lost 0 bases and J lost 2, with 6 bases in between. The CDR3 protein is CASSQEPNTDTQYF. CDR3 nucleotides: TGTGCCAGCAGCCAAGAACCCAACACAGATACGCAGTATTTT.

This clonotype was seen many times. V is TRBV5-6 and J is TRBJ1-5; possible D gene TRBD1, 6 bases. With 4 bases removed from V and 0 bases from J, the gap between germline ends came to 11 bases. Per germline, CDR1 SGHDT and CDR2 YYEEEE. The CDR3 consists of 15 residues. In DNA form, the CDR3 reads TGTGCCAGCAGCAGGACAGAAGATAGCAATCAGCCCCAGCATTTT. Its protein is CASSRTEDSNQPQHF. Combining the CDR3 with reference TRBV5-6 and TRBJ1-5 gives the whole variable domain DAGVTQSPTHLIKTRGQQVTLRCSPKSGHDTVSWYQQALGQGPQFIFQYYEEEERQRGNFPDRFSGHQFPNYSSELNVNALLLGDSALYLCASSRTEDSNQPQHFGDGTRLSIL.

This clonotype was observed a few times. The rearrangement links TRBV11-2 to TRBJ2-7; 9 bases map to TRBD2. V was pared by 8 bases and J by 1 base, with 9 bases of the junction left unmatched. In germline, CDR1 is SGHAT, CDR2 FQNNGV. The CDR3 spans 15 residues. CDR3 region: CASRSAGLASYEQYF. CDR3 nucleotides: TGTGCCAGCCGTAGCGCGGGACTAGCATCCTACGAGCAGTACTTC.

This clonotype showed up many times. The CDR3 sequence: CASSDSGRAFNEQFF. The CDR3 DNA is TGTGCCAGCAGTGACAGCGGGAGGGCCTTCAATGAGCAGTTCTTC. The chain couples TRBV25-1 to TRBJ2-1; 10 nucleotides line up with TRBD2. V lost 3 bases and J lost 6; bases outside the gene matches: 5. This CDR3 contains 15 residues. The germline V gene has CDR1 MGHDK and CDR2 SYGVNS.

V usage is TRBV12-3 or TRBV12-4 and J usage is TRBJ2-1, with 8 positions matching TRBD2. The CDR3 covers 16 residues. V was clipped by 3 bases and J by 0 bases; unmatched bases: 4. CDR3: CASSLRGVLSYNEQFF. The DNA of the CDR3 is TGTGCCAGCAGTTTGCGGGGGGTGCTCTCCTACAATGAGCAGTTCTTC.

As to this clonotype: The CDR3 ends on some other residue instead of the conserved phenylalanine or tryptophan, so this is likely a read error. The V gene is TRBV29-1, the J gene TRBJ1-2, with no clear D. The CDR3 totals 11 residues. V was trimmed by 8 bases and J by 0 bases, leaving 7 bases between them. Germline V lookup: CDR1 SQVTM, CDR2 ANQGSEA. This chain's CDR3 is CSLETNYGYTS. DNA for the CDR3: TGCAGCCTCGAAACTAACTATGGCTACACCTCC.

V is TRBV15 and J is TRBJ2-3, with 14 bases fitting TRBD2. The CDR3 contains 18 residues. V lost 0 bases to trimming and J lost 6 bases; unmatched junction nucleotides: 8. From germline, CDR1 is LNHNV and CDR2 YYDKDF (reference sequence). The CDR3, as DNA: TGTGCCACCAGCAGAGAGGGACTAGCGGGAGATGTAGTGGATACGCAGTATTTT. Translating it yields CATSREGLAGDVVDTQYF.

This chain joins TRBV7-2 and TRBJ1-4, with TRBD1 as a possible D gene (6 bases). Deletions cut 5 bases from V and 4 bases from J, with 14 bases between. CDR3 length: 15 residues. Germline assignment: CDR1 SGHTA and CDR2 FQGNSA. The CDR3: CASSAPGHYNEKLFF. The CDR3 nucleotides read TGTGCCAGCAGCGCCCCGGGACATTATAATGAAAAACTGTTTTTT.

The genes are TRBV4-1 and TRBJ2-2, with no clear D. V lost 0 bases and J 2 bases, leaving 4 bases between the germline ends. CDR3 size: 14 residues. Germline loops: CDR1 MGHRA, CDR2 YSYEKL. CDR3 bases: TGCGCCAGCAGCCAAGATCACAACACCGGGGAGCTGTTTTTT. This gives the protein CASSQDHNTGELFF.

This chain links TRBV18 with TRBJ1-3; D is unclear. This CDR3 region has 15 residues. Germline CDR1 is KGHSH and CDR2 is LQKENI. V lost 6 bases, J lost 0 bases, and 12 bases lay in between. CDR3 sequence: CASSVVTTSGNTIYF. The DNA of the CDR3 is TGTGCCAGCTCCGTGGTGACAACCTCTGGAAACACCATATATTTT.

The rearrangement joins TRBV6-1 to TRBJ2-3, with 12 bases aligning to TRBD1. Per the germline V gene, CDR1 is MNHNS and CDR2 is SASEGT. V trimming: 5 bases; J trimming: 6 bases; junction bases outside the gene matches: 6. The CDR3 has 15 residues. CDR3 nucleotides: TGTGCCAGCAGTCCCCGGGACAGGGGGCAGGATACGCAGTATTTT. It translates to CASSPRDRGQDTQYF.

V gene TRBV3-1 combines with J gene TRBJ2-7; 16 positions match TRBD2. CDR1 and CDR2 from the germline V gene are LGHDT and YNNKEL (reference sequence). Trimming took 8 bases from V and 3 from J; bases not matched to a gene: 16. This CDR3 region has 19 residues. CDR3 region: CASCPGTSGRANVDYEQYF. The CDR3 DNA sequence: TGTGCCAGCTGCCCCGGGACTAGCGGGAGGGCCAACGTTGACTACGAGCAGTACTTC.

This clonotype was recorded a few times. The CDR3, as DNA: TGCAGCGTTGTTTACGGACAGGGCAATGAGCAGTTCTTC. Protein sequence: CSVVYGQGNEQFF. This chain joins TRBV29-1 and TRBJ2-1; TRBD1 matches 8 bases. Per the germline V gene, CDR1 is SQVTM and CDR2 is ANQGSEA. The CDR3 loop spans 13 amino acids. The V segment lost 4 bases and the J segment 6 bases; nucleotides outside the gene matches: 5.

CDR3 nucleotide sequence: TGTGCTAGTGGTTTGGGACAGTACGAAGCTTTCTTT. Protein product: CASGLGQYEAFF. The chain carries TRBV12-5 and TRBJ1-1, with D tentatively TRBD1 (5 bases). Germline CDR1 is LGHNT and CDR2 is FRNRAP. The V end was cut by 1 base, the J end by 8 bases, with 8 bases between. This CDR3 has 12 amino acids. Together with reference TRBV12-5 and TRBJ1-1, the CDR3 gives the full variable domain: DARVTQTPRHKVTEMGQEVTMRCQPILGHNTVFWYRQTMMQGLELLAYFRNRAPLDDSGMPKDRFSAEMPDATLATLKIQPSEPRDSAVYFCASGLGQYEAFFGQGTRLTVV.

The genes are TRBV12-3 or TRBV12-4 and TRBJ2-5; 7 nucleotides align to TRBD1. V was pared by 6 bases and J by 2 bases, with 12 bases of the junction left unmatched. There are 16 residues in the CDR3. For the CDR3, the DNA is TGTGCCAGCAGCCCGAACGACAGGGTAGATCAAGAGACCCAGTACTTC. Amino acids: CASSPNDRVDQETQYF.

This clonotype was counted between two and nine times. The chain employs TRBV19 and TRBJ1-4, with D perhaps TRBD1 (5 bases). CDR1 and CDR2 from the germline V gene are LNHDA and SQIVND (reference sequence). Between the trimmed V and J ends, which lost 5 bases and 0 bases, there was a span of 16 bases. There are 17 residues in the CDR3. CDR3 sequence: CASSFPGPLATNEKLFF. Written as DNA, the CDR3 is TGTGCCAGTAGTTTCCCGGGACCCCTTGCAACTAATGAAAAACTGTTTTTT.

The chain joins TRBV19 to TRBJ1-5; 9 bases align to TRBD1. CDR3 length: 15 residues. Germline trimming cut 7 bases from V and 4 bases from J; bases unmatched to any gene: 8. The germline V gene encodes CDR1 LNHDA and CDR2 SQIVND (reference sequence). The CDR3 DNA follows: TGTGCCAGTACCGATGGGGGGACAGGGAATCAGCCCCAGCATTTT. As protein: CASTDGGTGNQPQHF.